This T cell receptor (beta chain) originates from a study of control samples from healthy donors and cancer patients. Measured with immunoSEQ multiplex PCR; TCRdb has only the in-frame clones, and not every one. Counted here are 90,000 to 140,000 clones, 80% to 90% occurring once; the ten biggest clones make up about 13%. This receptor was taken from a woman aged 50 to 60 in good health. Sequenced: blood.

The CDR3 here is CASSQDLWGSSYEQYF. CDR3 bases: TGCGCCAGCAGCCAAGATTTGTGGGGGAGCTCCTACGAGCAGTACTTC. The chain joins TRBV4-3 to TRBJ2-7, with D possibly called TRBD1 or TRBD2 (5 bases each). The length of the CDR3 is 16 residues. Trimming stripped 0 bases from V and 0 bases from J, with 12 bases between. The germline V gene has CDR1 LGHNA and CDR2 YSLEER.